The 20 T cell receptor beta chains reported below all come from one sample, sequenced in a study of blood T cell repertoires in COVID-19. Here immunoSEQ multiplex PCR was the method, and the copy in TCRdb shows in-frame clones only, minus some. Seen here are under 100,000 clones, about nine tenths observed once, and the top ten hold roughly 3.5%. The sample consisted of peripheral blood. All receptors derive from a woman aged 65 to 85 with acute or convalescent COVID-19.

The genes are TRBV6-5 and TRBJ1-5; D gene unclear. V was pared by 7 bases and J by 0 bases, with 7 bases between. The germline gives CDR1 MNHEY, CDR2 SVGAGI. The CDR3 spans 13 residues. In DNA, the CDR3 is TGTGCCAGCACTATAAATAGCAATCAGCCCCAGCATTTT. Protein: CASTINSNQPQHF.

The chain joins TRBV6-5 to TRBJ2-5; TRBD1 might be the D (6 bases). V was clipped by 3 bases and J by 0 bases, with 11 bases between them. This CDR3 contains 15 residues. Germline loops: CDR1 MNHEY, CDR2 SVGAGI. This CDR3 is CASSYNTGYQETQYF. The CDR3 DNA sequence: TGTGCCAGCAGTTATAACACAGGGTACCAAGAGACCCAGTACTTC.

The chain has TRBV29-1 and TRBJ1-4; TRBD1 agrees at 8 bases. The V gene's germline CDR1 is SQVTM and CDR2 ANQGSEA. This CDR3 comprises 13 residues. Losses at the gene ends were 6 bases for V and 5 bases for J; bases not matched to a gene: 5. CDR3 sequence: CSVNQGANEKLFF. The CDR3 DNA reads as TGCAGCGTCAACCAGGGGGCAAATGAAAAACTGTTTTTT.

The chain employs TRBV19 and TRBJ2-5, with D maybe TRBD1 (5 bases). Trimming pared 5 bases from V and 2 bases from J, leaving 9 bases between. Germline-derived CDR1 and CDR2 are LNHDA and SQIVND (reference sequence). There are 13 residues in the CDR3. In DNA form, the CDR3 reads TGTGCCAGTAGTGCCCGACAGCAAGAGACCCAGTACTTC. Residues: CASSARQQETQYF.

In DNA, the CDR3 is TGCGCCAGCAGCTTGACGCGGCGGGAGGGTGAGACCCAGTACTTC. As protein: CASSLTRREGETQYF. V is TRBV5-1 and J is TRBJ2-5; 9 bases match TRBD2. The length of the CDR3 is 15 residues. The junction had 6 bases not matched to a gene; V was cut back by 1 base and J by 5 bases. CDR1 SGHRS and CDR2 YFSETQ come from the germline V gene. The entire variable domain, with the rest obtained from reference TRBV5-1 and TRBJ2-5, is as follows: KAGVTQTPRYLIKTRGQQVTLSCSPISGHRSVSWYQQTPGQGLQFLFEYFSETQRNKGNFPGRFSGRQFSNSRSEMNVSTLELGDSALYLCASSLTRREGETQYFGPGTRLLVL.

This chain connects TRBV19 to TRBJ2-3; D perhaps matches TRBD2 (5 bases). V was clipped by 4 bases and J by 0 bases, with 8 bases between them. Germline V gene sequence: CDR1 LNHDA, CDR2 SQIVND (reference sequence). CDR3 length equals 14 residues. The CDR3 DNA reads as TGTGCCAGTAGTACCCTAGCTAGCACAGATACGCAGTATTTT. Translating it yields CASSTLASTDTQYF.

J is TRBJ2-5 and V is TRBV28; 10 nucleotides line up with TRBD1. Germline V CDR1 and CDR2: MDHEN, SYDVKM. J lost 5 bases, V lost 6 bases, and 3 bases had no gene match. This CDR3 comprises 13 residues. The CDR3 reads CASRRQGAETQYF. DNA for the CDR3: TGTGCCAGCAGAAGACAGGGGGCGGAGACCCAGTACTTC.

CDR3 protein: CASSLSGEPQHF. The CDR3 DNA reads as TGTGCCAGCAGCTTATCCGGGGAGCCCCAGCATTTT. This chain uses TRBV7-9 with TRBJ1-5; D not certain. CDR3 length: 12 amino acids. The ends were cut back, 2 bases at V and 8 bases at J, with 7 bases in the middle. The V gene's germline CDR1 is SEHNR and CDR2 FQNEAQ (reference sequence).

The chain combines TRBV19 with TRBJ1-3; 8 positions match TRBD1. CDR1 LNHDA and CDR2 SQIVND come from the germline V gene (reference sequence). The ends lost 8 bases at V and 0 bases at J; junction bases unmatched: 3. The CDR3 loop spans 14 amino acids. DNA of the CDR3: TGTGCCAGTGGGACAGGTCTCTCTGGAAACACCATATATTTT. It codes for CASGTGLSGNTIYF. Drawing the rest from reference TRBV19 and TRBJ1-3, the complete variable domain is DGGITQSPKYLFRKEGQNVTLSCEQNLNHDAMYWYRQDPGQGLRLIYYSQIVNDFQKGDIAEGYSVSREKKESFPLTVTSAQKNPTAFYLCASGTGLSGNTIYFGEGSWLTVV.

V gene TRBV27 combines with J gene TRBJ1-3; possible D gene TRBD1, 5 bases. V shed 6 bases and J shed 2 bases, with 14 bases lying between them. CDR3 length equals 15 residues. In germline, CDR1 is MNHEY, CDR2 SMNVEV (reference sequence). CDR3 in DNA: TGTGCCAGCAGGCCTGGGAGGGGTGCTGGAAACACCATATATTTT. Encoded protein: CASRPGRGAGNTIYF.

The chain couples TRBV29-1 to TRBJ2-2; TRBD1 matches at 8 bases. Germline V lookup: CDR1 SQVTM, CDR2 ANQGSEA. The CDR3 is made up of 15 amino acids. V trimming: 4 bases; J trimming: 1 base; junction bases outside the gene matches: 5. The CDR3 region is CSVGTGTGNTGELFF. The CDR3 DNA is TGCAGCGTTGGGACCGGGACAGGGAACACCGGGGAGCTGTTTTTT.

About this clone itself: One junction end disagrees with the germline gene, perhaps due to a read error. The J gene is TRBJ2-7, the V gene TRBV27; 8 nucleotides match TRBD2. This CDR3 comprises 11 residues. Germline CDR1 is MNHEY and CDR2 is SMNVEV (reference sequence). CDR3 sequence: CASSSRTSWHF. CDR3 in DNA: TGTGCCAGCAGTTCCAGGACTAGCTGGCACTTC.

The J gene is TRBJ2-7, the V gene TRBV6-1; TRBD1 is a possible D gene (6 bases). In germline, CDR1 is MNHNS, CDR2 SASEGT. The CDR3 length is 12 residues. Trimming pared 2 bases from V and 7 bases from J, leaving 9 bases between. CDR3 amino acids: CASSEIRGEQYF. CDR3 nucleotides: TGTGCCAGCAGTGAAATCAGGGGAGAGCAGTACTTC.

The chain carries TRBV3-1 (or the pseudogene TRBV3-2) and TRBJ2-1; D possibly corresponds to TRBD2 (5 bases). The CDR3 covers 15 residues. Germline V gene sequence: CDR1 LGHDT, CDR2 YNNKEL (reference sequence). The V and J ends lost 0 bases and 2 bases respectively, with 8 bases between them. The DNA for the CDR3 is TGTGCCAGCAGCCAAGAAGCGGTTCCCTACAATGAGCAGTTCTTC. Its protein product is CASSQEAVPYNEQFF.

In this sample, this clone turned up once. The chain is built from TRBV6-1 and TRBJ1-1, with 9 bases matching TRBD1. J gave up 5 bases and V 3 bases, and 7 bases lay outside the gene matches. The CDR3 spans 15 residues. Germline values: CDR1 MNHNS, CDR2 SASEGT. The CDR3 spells CASSEPGQGLTEAFF. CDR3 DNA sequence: TGTGCCAGCAGTGAGCCGGGACAGGGTTTAACTGAAGCTTTCTTT.

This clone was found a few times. CDR3 loop: CASSLYRGSNSPLHF. Written as DNA, the CDR3 is TGTGCCAGCAGCCTATACAGGGGAAGTAATTCACCCCTCCACTTT. The V gene is TRBV11-2, the J gene TRBJ1-6; 7 nucleotides match TRBD1. Trimming removed 5 bases from V and 6 bases from J; junction bases left unmatched: 7. The CDR3 runs to 15 residues. The germline gives CDR1 SGHAT, CDR2 FQNNGV. Full variable domain (remainder filled in from reference TRBV11-2 and TRBJ1-6): EAGVAQSPRYKIIEKRQSVAFWCNPISGHATLYWYQQILGQGPKLLIQFQNNGVVDDSQLPKDRFSAERLKGVDSTLKIQPAKLEDSAVYLCASSLYRGSNSPLHFGNGTRLTVT.

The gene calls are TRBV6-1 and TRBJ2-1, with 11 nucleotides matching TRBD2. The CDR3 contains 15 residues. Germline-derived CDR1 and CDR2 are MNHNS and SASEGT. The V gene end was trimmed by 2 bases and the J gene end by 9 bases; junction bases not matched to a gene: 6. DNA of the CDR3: TGTGCCAGCAGTGAAAGACTAGCGGGGTTGGGTGAGCAGTTCTTC. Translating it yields CASSERLAGLGEQFF.

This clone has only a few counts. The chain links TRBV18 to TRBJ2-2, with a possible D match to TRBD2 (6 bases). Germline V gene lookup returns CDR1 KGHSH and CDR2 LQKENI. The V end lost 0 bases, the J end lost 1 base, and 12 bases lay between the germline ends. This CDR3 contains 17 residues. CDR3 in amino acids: CASSPPGGRLNTGELFF. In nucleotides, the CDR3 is TGTGCCAGCTCACCACCGGGGGGTCGGCTGAACACCGGGGAGCTGTTTTTT. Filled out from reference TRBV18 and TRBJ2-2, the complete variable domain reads NAGVMQNPRHLVRRRGQEARLRCSPMKGHSHVYWYRQLPEEGLKFMVYLQKENIIDESGMPKERFSAEFPKEGPSILRIQQVVRGDSAAYFCASSPPGGRLNTGELFFGEGSRLTVL.

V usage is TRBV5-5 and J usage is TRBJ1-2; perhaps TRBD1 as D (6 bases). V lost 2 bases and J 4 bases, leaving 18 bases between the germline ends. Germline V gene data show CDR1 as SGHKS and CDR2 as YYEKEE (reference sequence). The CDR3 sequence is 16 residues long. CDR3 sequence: CASSFGAGERSYGYTF. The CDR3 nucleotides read TGTGCCAGCAGCTTCGGGGCAGGGGAGCGAAGCTATGGCTACACCTTC.

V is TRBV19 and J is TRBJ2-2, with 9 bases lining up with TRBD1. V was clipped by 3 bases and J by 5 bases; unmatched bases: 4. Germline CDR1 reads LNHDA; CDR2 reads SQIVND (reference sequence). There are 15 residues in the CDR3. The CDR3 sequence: CASSMMDRGTGELFF. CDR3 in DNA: TGTGCCAGTAGTATGATGGACAGGGGAACCGGGGAGCTGTTTTTT.